A single sample is the source of the 4 T cell receptor beta chains below, sequenced in a study of blood T cell repertoires in COVID-19. Only in-frame clones appear in the TCRdb table, and some are missing; sequencing was by immunoSEQ multiplex PCR. The data hold just over 350,000 clones, with roughly nine tenths observed a single time. Sequencing was performed on PBMCs or T cells enriched from blood (not recorded which). The origin of the receptors is a woman aged 25 to 45 who had recovered from COVID-19.

The V call is TRBV9, the J call TRBJ2-5; D is ambiguous. The CDR3 totals 16 residues. The V and J ends lost 0 bases and 4 bases respectively, with 16 bases between them. In germline, CDR1 is SGDLS, CDR2 YYNGEE. Here the CDR3 DNA reads TGTGCCAGCAGCGTAGGGTCTGATCCCCCGCGAGAGACCCAGTACTTC. Protein product: CASSVGSDPPRETQYF. The variable domain in full, with the rest retrieved from reference TRBV9 and TRBJ2-5, is DSGVTQTPKHLITATGQRVTLRCSPRSGDLSVYWYQQSLDQGLQFLIQYYNGEERAKGNILERFSAQQFPDLHSELNLSSLELGDSALYFCASSVGSDPPRETQYFGPGTRLLVL.

V and J are TRBV5-5 and TRBJ1-2; 8 bases map to TRBD1. V dropped 0 bases and J dropped 2; count of bases not matched to a gene: 6. From germline, CDR1 is SGHKS and CDR2 YYEKEE (reference sequence). The CDR3 covers 16 residues. CDR3 loop: CASSLGTGLANYGYTF. CDR3 DNA: TGTGCCAGCAGCTTGGGGACAGGGTTGGCGAACTATGGCTACACCTTC.

The chain joins TRBV7-9 to TRBJ2-2, with 10 bases that match TRBD1. Germline lookup yields CDR1 SEHNR and CDR2 FQNEAQ (reference sequence). Losses at the gene ends were 2 bases for V and 4 bases for J; bases not matched to a gene: 7. The CDR3 spans 17 residues. CDR3 DNA: TGTGCCAGCAGCTTACCGACAGGGGGCGAGAGCACCGGGGAGCTGTTTTTT. This encodes CASSLPTGGESTGELFF. Filled out from reference TRBV7-9 and TRBJ2-2, the complete variable domain reads DTGVSQNPRHKITKRGQNVTFRCDPISEHNRLYWYRQTLGQGPEFLTYFQNEAQLEKSRLLSDRFSAERPKGSFSTLEIQRTEQGDSAMYLCASSLPTGGESTGELFFGEGSRLTVL.

The J gene is TRBJ1-2, the V gene TRBV5-1, with D unresolved. The germline CDR1 and CDR2 sequences are SGHRS and YFSETQ. V dropped 0 bases and J dropped 0 bases, with 6 bases sitting between them. This CDR3 has 14 amino acids. DNA for the CDR3: TGCGCCAGCAGCTTGGCTCCCCCTAACTATGGCTACACCTTC. Residues: CASSLAPPNYGYTF.